This TCR beta chain was recovered during a study of shared clonotypes between healthy human individuals. Original processing notes: Without quality scores, immunoSEQ junctional reads could not be filtered like full-length reads. TCRdb's table, derived via immunoSEQ multiplex PCR, lists solely in-frame clones and lacks some. Clonal size and the V and J genes are those of that table, whereas D and trimming came from the DNA. The table has approximately 2.1 million clones, about 92% seen once. As concerns this clone: Its target is not known.

This CDR3 region has 15 residues. V shed 6 bases, J shed 4 bases, and the junction held 8 bases outside the gene matches. Germline lookup yields CDR1 MNHEY and CDR2 SVGAGI. Study-wide findings and caveats: Clonotypes that were shared across a handful of donors made up about 5.1% of naive CD4 clonotypes.

This chain uses TRBV6-5 with TRBJ1-1, with 10 bases fitting TRBD1. The receptor comes from a young man in good health. Some clones in this sample may be carry-over from other donors' samples. The sequencing sample was made of naive CD4+ T cells from PBMCs. Subset in this sample: CD45RA+ positively selected. For the CDR3, the DNA is TGTGCCAGCAGACTGAACCGGGACAGGGGCACTGAAGCTTTCTTT. It is translated as CASRLNRDRGTEAFF.